The sequence of this TCR beta chain was determined in a study of cytomegalovirus exposure and HLA in healthy donors. The assay was immunoSEQ multiplex PCR, and TCRdb's table has in-frame clones only and misses some. Here the sample spans around 100,000 clones, 85% being singletons. The CDR3 has 16 residues. Trimming removed 6 bases from V and 0 bases from J, with 15 bases in between. Germline V gene lookup returns CDR1 SNHLY and CDR2 FYNNEI. As concerns this clone: This sample also contains other DNA sequences that code for the same CDR3.

The chain combines TRBV2 with TRBJ2-1; no clear D gene. This TCR derives from a man between 18 and 29 years old in good health and CMV-seropositive. Material for sequencing was PBMCs. The DNA of the CDR3 is TGTGCCAGCAGGGAACTGATTAGGAGCTCCTACAATGAGCAGTTCTTC. This codes for CASRELIRSSYNEQFF.